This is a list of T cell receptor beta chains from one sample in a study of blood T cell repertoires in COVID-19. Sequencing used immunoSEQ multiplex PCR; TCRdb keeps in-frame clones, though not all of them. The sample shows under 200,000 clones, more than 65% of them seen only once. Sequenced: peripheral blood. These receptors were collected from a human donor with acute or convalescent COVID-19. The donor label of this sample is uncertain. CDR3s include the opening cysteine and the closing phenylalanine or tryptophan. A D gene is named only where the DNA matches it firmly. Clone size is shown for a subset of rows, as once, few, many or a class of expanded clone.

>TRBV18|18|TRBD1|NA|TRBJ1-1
CASSPSRTGMGMNTEAFF
TGTGCCAGCTCACCATCTAGGACAGGGATGGGGATGAACACTGAAGCTTTCTTT
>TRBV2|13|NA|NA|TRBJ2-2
CASQGTSTGELFF
TGTGCCAGCCAGGGAACCTCCACCGGGGAGCTGTTTTTT
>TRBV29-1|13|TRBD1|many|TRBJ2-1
CSGKGGGRVEQFF
TGCAGTGGTAAAGGGGGCGGAAGGGTCGAGCAGTTCTTC
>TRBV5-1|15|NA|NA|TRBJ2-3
CASSLDGGHTDTQYF
TGCGCCAGCAGCTTGGATGGCGGACACACAGATACGCAGTATTTT
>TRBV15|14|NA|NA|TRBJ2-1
CATSRAQSNNEQFF
TGTGCCACCAGCAGAGCCCAATCCAACAATGAGCAGTTCTTC
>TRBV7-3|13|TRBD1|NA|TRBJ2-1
CASSGQGSNEQFF
TGTGCCAGCAGTGGACAGGGAAGCAATGAGCAGTTCTTC
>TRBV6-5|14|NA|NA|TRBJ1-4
CATLSVRANEKLFF
TGTGCCACCCTATCGGTGAGGGCTAATGAAAAACTGTTTTTT
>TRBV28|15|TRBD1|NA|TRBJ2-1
CASSPLAGGENEQFF
TGTGCCAGCAGCCCCTTGGCAGGGGGCGAAAATGAGCAGTTCTTC
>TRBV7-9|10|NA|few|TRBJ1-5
CASSLGTGPF
TGTGCCAGCAGCTTAGGAACAGGCCCCTTT
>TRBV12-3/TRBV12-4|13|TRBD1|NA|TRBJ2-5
CASSPGGRETQYF
TGTGCCAGCAGTCCAGGGGGCAGGGAGACCCAGTACTTC
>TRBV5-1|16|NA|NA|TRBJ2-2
CASGLEGAPNTGELFF
TGCGCCAGCGGCTTGGAGGGGGCGCCGAACACCGGGGAGCTGTTTTTT
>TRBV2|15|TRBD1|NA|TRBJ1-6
CASSPVQGTPIALHF
TGTGCCAGCAGCCCCGTACAGGGGACCCCCATCGCCCTCCACTTT
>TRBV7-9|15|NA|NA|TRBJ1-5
CASSLDRQSNQPQHF
TGTGCCAGCAGCTTAGACAGGCAAAGCAATCAGCCCCAGCATTTT
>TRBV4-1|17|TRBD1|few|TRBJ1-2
CASSQGAGGTGNYGYTF
TGCGCCAGCAGCCAAGGGGCAGGGGGGACGGGCAACTATGGCTACACCTTC
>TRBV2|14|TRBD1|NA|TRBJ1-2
CASSPGQPYYGYTF
TGTGCCAGCAGCCCGGGACAGCCCTACTATGGCTACACCTTC
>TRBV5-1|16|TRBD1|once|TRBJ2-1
CASSLEGASSYNEQFF
TGCGCCAGCAGCTTGGAGGGGGCTAGCTCCTACAATGAGCAGTTCTTC
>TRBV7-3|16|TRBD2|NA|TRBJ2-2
CASSQPSGSNTGELFF
TGTGCCAGCAGCCAACCTAGCGGTTCGAACACCGGGGAGCTGTTTTTT
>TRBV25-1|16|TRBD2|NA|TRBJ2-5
CASSEAGGPLGETQYF
TGTGCCAGCAGTGAAGCGGGGGGTCCCCTGGGGGAGACCCAGTACTTC
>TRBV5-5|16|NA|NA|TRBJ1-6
CASSIGQIPTNSPLHF
TGTGCCAGCAGCATCGGACAGATCCCCACCAATTCACCCCTCCACTTT
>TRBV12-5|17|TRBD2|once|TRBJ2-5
CASVRTAGDPYQETQYF
TGTGCTAGTGTACGGACAGCGGGGGATCCGTACCAAGAGACCCAGTACTTC
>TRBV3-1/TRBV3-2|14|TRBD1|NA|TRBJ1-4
CASSPRGLNEKLFF
TGTGCCAGCAGCCCCAGGGGGCTTAATGAAAAACTGTTTTTT
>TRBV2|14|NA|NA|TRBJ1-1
CASSDTTWNTEAFF
TGTGCCAGCAGTGACACGACATGGAACACTGAAGCTTTCTTT
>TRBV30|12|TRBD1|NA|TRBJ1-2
CAWNRQGGGYTF
TGTGCCTGGAACCGACAGGGAGGAGGCTACACCTTC
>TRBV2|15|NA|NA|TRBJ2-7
CASSEVQGAPYEQYF
TGTGCCAGCAGTGAAGTCCAGGGTGCCCCCTACGAGCAGTACTTC
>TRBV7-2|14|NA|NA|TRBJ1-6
CASSLSSGNSPLHF
TGTGCCAGCAGCTTAAGTAGCGGGAATTCACCCCTCCACTTT
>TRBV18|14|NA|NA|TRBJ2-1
CASSPPGRGGPVFF
TGTGCCAGCTCACCACCAGGGCGTGGGGGCCCGGTCTTCTTC
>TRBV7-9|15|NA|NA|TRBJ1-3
CASSLGGLSGNTIYF
TGTGCCAGCAGCTTAGGGGGCCTCTCTGGAAACACCATATATTTT
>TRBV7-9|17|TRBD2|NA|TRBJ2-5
CASSYGLAGSPQETQYF
TGTGCCAGCAGCTACGGACTAGCGGGAAGCCCACAAGAGACCCAGTACTTC
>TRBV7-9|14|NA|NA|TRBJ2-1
CASSLAGEEFEQFF
TGTGCCAGCAGCTTAGCGGGAGAGGAGTTTGAGCAGTTCTTC
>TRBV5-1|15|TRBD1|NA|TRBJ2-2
CASSSGTGVTGELFF
TGCGCCAGCAGTTCCGGGACAGGGGTCACCGGGGAGCTGTTTTTT
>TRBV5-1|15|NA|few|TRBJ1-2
CASTPHLQGTGGYTF
TGCGCCAGCACGCCTCACCTACAGGGAACTGGTGGCTACACCTTC
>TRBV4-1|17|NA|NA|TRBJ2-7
CASSQGGFTGQSYEQYF
TGCGCCAGCAGCCAAGGAGGGTTTACGGGACAAAGCTACGAGCAGTACTTC
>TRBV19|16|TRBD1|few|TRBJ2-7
CASSIAGTGYSYEQYF
TGTGCCAGTAGTATTGCCGGGACAGGTTACTCCTACGAGCAGTACTTC
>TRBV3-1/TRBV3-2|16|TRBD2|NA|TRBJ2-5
CASSQAVAGGGETQYF
TGTGCCAGCAGCCAAGCGGTTGCGGGAGGAGGAGAGACCCAGTACTTC
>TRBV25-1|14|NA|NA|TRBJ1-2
CASSRTQDYGGYTF
TGTGCCAGCAGTAGGACACAGGACTACGGCGGCTACACCTTC
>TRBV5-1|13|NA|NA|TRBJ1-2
CASSLATGDGYTF
TGCGCCAGCAGCTTGGCGACGGGAGATGGCTACACCTTC
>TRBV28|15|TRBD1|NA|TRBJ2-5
CASSSLGTAAGAQYF
TGTGCCAGCAGCTCCTTGGGGACAGCCGCAGGGGCCCAGTACTTC
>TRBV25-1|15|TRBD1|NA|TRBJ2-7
CASGERQGRRHEQYF
TGTGCCAGCGGGGAAAGACAGGGTAGACGCCACGAGCAGTACTTC
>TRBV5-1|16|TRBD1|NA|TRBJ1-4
CASSHRDRNENEKLFF
TGCGCCAGCAGCCACCGGGACAGGAACGAAAATGAAAAACTGTTTTTT
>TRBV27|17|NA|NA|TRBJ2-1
CASSLTQGLGSYNEQFF
TGTGCCAGCAGTTTAACTCAGGGGCTTGGCTCCTACAATGAGCAGTTCTTC
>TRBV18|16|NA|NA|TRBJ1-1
CASSPVRERLGTEAFF
TGTGCCAGCTCACCAGTCAGGGAAAGGTTGGGAACTGAAGCTTTCTTT
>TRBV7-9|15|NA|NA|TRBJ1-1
CASSFRSGRNTEAFF
TGTGCCAGCAGCTTTCGATCGGGGAGGAACACTGAAGCTTTCTTT
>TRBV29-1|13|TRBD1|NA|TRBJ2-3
CSTGDRASDTQYF
TGCAGCACGGGGGACAGGGCGTCAGATACGCAGTATTTT
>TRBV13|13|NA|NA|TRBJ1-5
CASSLGVREPQHF
TGTGCCAGCAGCTTAGGGGTTCGGGAGCCCCAGCATTTT
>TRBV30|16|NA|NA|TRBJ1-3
CAWSVTPVSFGNTIYF
TGTGCCTGGAGTGTAACCCCAGTGTCGTTTGGAAACACCATATATTTT
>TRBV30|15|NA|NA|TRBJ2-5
CAWRRELQRGETQYF
TGTGCCTGGAGACGCGAGCTCCAAAGGGGCGAGACCCAGTACTTC
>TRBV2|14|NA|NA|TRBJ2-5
CASTRERLQETQYF
TGTGCCAGCACCCGGGAACGGCTCCAAGAGACCCAGTACTTC
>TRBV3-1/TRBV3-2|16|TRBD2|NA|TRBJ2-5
CASTWIGLAGAETQYF
TGTGCCAGCACGTGGATAGGACTAGCGGGGGCGGAGACCCAGTACTTC
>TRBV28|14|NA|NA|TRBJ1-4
CASRDSLTNEKLFF
TGTGCCAGCCGCGACAGTTTAACTAATGAAAAACTGTTTTTT
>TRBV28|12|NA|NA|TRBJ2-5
CASSPHREPQYF
TGTGCCAGCAGCCCCCATAGGGAGCCCCAGTACTTC
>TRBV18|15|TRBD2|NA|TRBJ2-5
CASSPETGGRETQYF
TGTGCCAGCTCACCAGAAACGGGGGGAAGGGAGACCCAGTACTTC
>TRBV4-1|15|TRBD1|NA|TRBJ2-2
CASSQRQGNTGELFF
TGCGCCAGCAGCCAGCGACAGGGGAACACCGGGGAGCTGTTTTTT
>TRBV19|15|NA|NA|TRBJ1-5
CASRDLDWSNQPQHF
TGTGCCAGTAGGGACTTGGACTGGAGCAATCAGCCCCAGCATTTT
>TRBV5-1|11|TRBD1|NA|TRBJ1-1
CASTGQAEAFF
TGCGCCAGCACCGGACAGGCTGAAGCTTTCTTT
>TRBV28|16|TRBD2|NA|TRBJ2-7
CASSLSSAGTRREQYF
TGTGCCAGCAGTTTATCCTCTGCCGGGACTAGAAGGGAGCAGTACTTC
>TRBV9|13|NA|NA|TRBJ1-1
CASSVNMNTEAFF
TGTGCCAGCAGCGTAAATATGAACACTGAAGCTTTCTTT
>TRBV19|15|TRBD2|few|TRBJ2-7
CASSIPGLAPYEQYF
TGTGCCAGTAGCATCCCGGGACTAGCTCCCTACGAGCAGTACTTC
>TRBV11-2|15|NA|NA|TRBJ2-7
CASSPGGLVSYEQYF
TGTGCCAGCAGCCCAGGGGGACTAGTGAGCTACGAGCAGTACTTC